This T cell receptor beta chain came from a study of T-cell reconstitution after alpha-beta-depleted transplantation in children. General study points: Most T-cell counts and diversity one year after the transplant came from T cells that were newly produced.

During its preparation, the TCRbeta library received unique molecular identifiers. Each CDR3 protein gets one entry after TCRdb re-called the PCR reads with MiXCR. The sample shows 800,000 to 1,000,000 distinct CDR3 sequences, around 30% of them seen only once. The CDR3 totals 16 residues. Trimming took 0 bases from V and 5 from J, leaving 16 bases between them. Germline V gene sequence: CDR1 LGHDT, CDR2 YNNKEL (reference sequence). Turning to this clonotype: Antigen unknown.

This clonotype was sampled from a boy younger than two who had a stem cell transplant for SCID, so the T cells may come from the graft donor. This chain links TRBV3-1 with TRBJ2-5, with D perhaps assigned TRBD1 or TRBD2 (6 bases each). This specimen consisted of PBMCs, mostly from graft donor cells, obtained 360 days after TCRalphabeta/CD19-depleted stem cell transplant. The CDR3 sequence is CASSQDSTGAYETQYF. The CDR3 region has the DNA TGTGCCAGCAGCCAAGATTCGACGGGGGCGTATGAGACCCAGTACTTC.